A selection of T cell receptor beta chains follows, all from one sample in a study of T-cell reconstitution after alpha-beta-depleted transplantation in children. TCRdb ran MiXCR on the PCR reads and lists one entry per CDR3 protein. The sample comprises around 960,000 distinct CDR3 sequences, roughly 29% of which are singletons, and roughly 30% rests with the top ten. Sequenced here: PBMCs, mostly from graft donor cells, sampled 360 days after TCRalphabeta/CD19-depleted stem cell transplant. The receptors here all came from a boy under three years old who had a stem cell transplant for SCID, so the T cells may come from the graft donor. The CDR3 runs from the conserved cysteine through the conserved F or W. D genes are given only for firm matches. The size entry is marked missing in some rows and otherwise reads once, few, many or a size class.

CDR3aa: CASSQDAPWTGGVNSPLHF; CDR3nt: TGCGCCAGCAGCCAAGATGCCCCTTGGACAGGGGGGGTTAATTCACCCCTCCACTTT; abundance: NA; d_gene: TRBD1; j_gene: TRBJ1-6; v_gene: TRBV4-3
CDR3aa: CAINRDRGSTDTQYF; CDR3nt: TGTGCCATAAACCGGGACCGCGGTAGCACAGATACGCAGTATTTT; abundance: few; d_gene: NA; j_gene: TRBJ2-3; v_gene: TRBV10-3
CDR3aa: CASSPRQGLPYEQYF; CDR3nt: TGTGCCAGCTCACCGAGACAGGGACTCCCCTACGAGCAGTACTTC; abundance: NA; d_gene: NA; j_gene: TRBJ2-7; v_gene: TRBV18
CDR3aa: CASREWGRPSSTDTQYF; CDR3nt: TGTGCCAGCAGAGAATGGGGCAGGCCCTCTAGCACAGATACGCAGTATTTT; abundance: NA; d_gene: NA; j_gene: TRBJ2-3; v_gene: TRBV12-3/TRBV12-4
CDR3aa: CSVEWGLGGYF; CDR3nt: TGCAGCGTTGAATGGGGGCTCGGTGGGTATTTT; abundance: few; d_gene: NA; j_gene: TRBJ2-3; v_gene: TRBV29-1
CDR3aa: CASSYRTGTASYEQYF; CDR3nt: TGTGCCAGCAGTTACCGCACCGGGACAGCCTCCTACGAGCAGTACTTC; abundance: NA; d_gene: TRBD1; j_gene: TRBJ2-7; v_gene: TRBV6-5
CDR3aa: CSVEGHRESDTQYF; CDR3nt: TGCAGCGTTGAAGGCCACAGGGAGTCAGATACGCAGTATTTT; abundance: many; d_gene: NA; j_gene: TRBJ2-3; v_gene: TRBV29-1
CDR3aa: CASSLIHRGSHNEQFF; CDR3nt: TGCGCCAGCAGCTTGATCCACAGGGGTTCTCACAATGAGCAGTTCTTC; abundance: NA; d_gene: TRBD1; j_gene: TRBJ2-1; v_gene: TRBV5-1
CDR3aa: CASSPTRDGSLRNTIYF; CDR3nt: TGTGCCAGCTCACCTACGCGGGACGGATCTCTTAGAAACACCATATATTTT; abundance: NA; d_gene: NA; j_gene: TRBJ1-3; v_gene: TRBV18
CDR3aa: CASSPLAGRQETQYF; CDR3nt: TGTGCCAGCTCACCATTGGCAGGGCGACAAGAGACCCAGTACTTC; abundance: NA; d_gene: NA; j_gene: TRBJ2-5; v_gene: TRBV18
CDR3aa: CASSLWAGMNTEAFF; CDR3nt: TGTGCCAGCAGCCTCTGGGCGGGTATGAACACTGAAGCTTTCTTT; abundance: NA; d_gene: NA; j_gene: TRBJ1-1; v_gene: TRBV6-2/TRBV6-3
CDR3aa: CASNSLAGTGNGYTF; CDR3nt: TGCGCCAGCAACTCATTAGCAGGGACAGGGAATGGCTACACCTTC; abundance: NA; d_gene: TRBD1; j_gene: TRBJ1-2; v_gene: TRBV5-1
CDR3aa: CSARDSGAISYEQYF; CDR3nt: TGCAGTGCTAGAGATTCGGGAGCTATCTCCTACGAGCAGTACTTC; abundance: few; d_gene: NA; j_gene: TRBJ2-7; v_gene: TRBV20-1
CDR3aa: CSARDVLNPHEQYF; CDR3nt: TGCAGTGCTAGAGATGTGCTAAACCCCCACGAGCAGTACTTC; abundance: few; d_gene: NA; j_gene: TRBJ2-7; v_gene: TRBV20-1
CDR3aa: CASSYGALEAPKQYF; CDR3nt: TGTGCCAGCAGTTATGGGGCCTTAGAGGCCCCAAAGCAGTACTTC; abundance: NA; d_gene: NA; j_gene: TRBJ2-7; v_gene: TRBV6-5
CDR3aa: CASSFGGGHTDTQYF; CDR3nt: TGTGCCAGCAGTTTTGGGGGGGGCCACACAGATACGCAGTATTTT; abundance: NA; d_gene: NA; j_gene: TRBJ2-3; v_gene: TRBV12-3/TRBV12-4
CDR3aa: CASSFGPTVGRSSSTDTQYF; CDR3nt: TGTGCCAGCAGCTTTGGCCCCACCGTAGGCCGCTCCTCTAGCACAGATACGCAGTATTTT; abundance: NA; d_gene: NA; j_gene: TRBJ2-3; v_gene: TRBV7-8
CDR3aa: CSARERLAASTDTQYF; CDR3nt: TGCAGTGCTAGAGAACGGCTAGCGGCGAGCACAGATACGCAGTATTTT; abundance: many; d_gene: TRBD2; j_gene: TRBJ2-3; v_gene: TRBV20-1
CDR3aa: CASMGRDKKNIQYF; CDR3nt: TGTGCCAGCATGGGCCGGGACAAAAAAAACATTCAGTACTTC; abundance: few; d_gene: NA; j_gene: TRBJ2-4; v_gene: TRBV6-1
CDR3aa: CSASQTSGGANEQFF; CDR3nt: TGCAGTGCTAGTCAGACTAGCGGGGGGGCGAATGAGCAGTTCTTC; abundance: NA; d_gene: TRBD2; j_gene: TRBJ2-1; v_gene: TRBV20-1
CDR3aa: CASGTGEETQYF; CDR3nt: TGTGCCAGCGGAACAGGGGAAGAGACCCAGTACTTC; abundance: few; d_gene: TRBD1; j_gene: TRBJ2-5; v_gene: TRBV25-1
CDR3aa: CASSPIDNEQFF; CDR3nt: TGTGCCAGCTCACCGATAGACAATGAGCAGTTCTTC; abundance: NA; d_gene: NA; j_gene: TRBJ2-1; v_gene: TRBV18
CDR3aa: CASSPRGQGRDEQYF; CDR3nt: TGTGCCAGCAGCCCACGGGGACAGGGAAGGGACGAGCAGTACTTC; abundance: few; d_gene: TRBD1; j_gene: TRBJ2-7; v_gene: TRBV12-3/TRBV12-4
CDR3aa: CASKNGGMNTEAFF; CDR3nt: TGTGCCAGCAAAAACGGGGGGATGAACACTGAAGCTTTCTTT; abundance: few; d_gene: NA; j_gene: TRBJ1-1; v_gene: TRBV12-3/TRBV12-4
CDR3aa: CATSRDRRGQETQYF; CDR3nt: TGTGCCACCAGCAGAGATCGCAGAGGACAAGAGACCCAGTACTTC; abundance: few; d_gene: NA; j_gene: TRBJ2-5; v_gene: TRBV15
CDR3aa: CASSWGNSPLHF; CDR3nt: TGTGCCAGCAGTTGGGGAAATTCACCCCTCCACTTT; abundance: NA; d_gene: NA; j_gene: TRBJ1-6; v_gene: TRBV27
CDR3aa: CASSSQSRVITGELFF; CDR3nt: TGTGCCAGCAGCTCCCAGTCCCGGGTTATTACCGGGGAGCTGTTTTTT; abundance: few; d_gene: NA; j_gene: TRBJ2-2; v_gene: TRBV7-8
CDR3aa: CASSQSSTNEKLFF; CDR3nt: TGCGCCAGCAGCCAGAGTTCAACTAATGAAAAACTGTTTTTT; abundance: NA; d_gene: NA; j_gene: TRBJ1-4; v_gene: TRBV4-1
CDR3aa: CSAGRDGGLVGNQPQHF; CDR3nt: TGCAGTGCTGGGAGGGACGGTGGCTTAGTGGGCAATCAGCCCCAGCATTTT; abundance: few; d_gene: NA; j_gene: TRBJ1-5; v_gene: TRBV20-1